The rows below give T cell receptor beta chains drawn from one sample of a study of cytomegalovirus exposure and HLA in healthy donors. Assay used: immunoSEQ multiplex PCR; TCRdb lists only in-frame clones, some missing. The sample has over 130,000 clones; 75% to 90% are singletons. Sequences were obtained from PBMCs. The receptors here all came from a female donor in good health and CMV-seronegative. Both conserved end residues are part of each CDR3. D genes are given only for firm matches. Only some rows state a clone size, as once, few, many or a class for expanded clones.

cdr3_aa cdr3_nt j_call v_call cdr3_length clone_size d_call
CASSGLADYNEQFF TGTGCCAGCAGCGGACTAGCGGATTACAATGAGCAGTTCTTC TRBJ2-1 TRBV4-2 14 . TRBD2
CASSFGQVENEQFF TGCGCCAGCAGCTTCGGACAGGTGGAAAATGAGCAGTTCTTC TRBJ2-1 TRBV5-1 14 few TRBD1
CAPPYSGNTIYF TGTGCCCCCCCGTATTCTGGAAACACCATATATTTT TRBJ1-3 TRBV27 12 once .
CALPRGPGANVLTF TGTGCCCTCCCTAGGGGGCCTGGGGCCAACGTCCTGACTTTC TRBJ2-6 TRBV7-8 14 . TRBD1
CASSPRTGVAGELFF TGTGCCAGCAGCCCGCGGACAGGGGTAGCCGGGGAGCTGTTTTTT TRBJ2-2 TRBV5-4 15 . TRBD1
CASSEEGGVGELFF TGTGCCAGCAGTGAAGAGGGCGGGGTCGGGGAGCTGTTTTTT TRBJ2-2 TRBV2 14 . .
CAWSVPPGTQYF TGTGCCTGGAGTGTCCCGCCGGGGACCCAGTACTTC TRBJ2-5 TRBV30 12 . .
CSVDGTRTQYF TGCAGCGTTGATGGTACTCGGACCCAGTACTTC TRBJ2-5 TRBV29-1 11 . .
CASSVVGTVGAGYNEQFF TGTGCCAGCAGCGTAGTCGGAACTGTGGGAGCGGGGTACAATGAGCAGTTCTTC TRBJ2-1 TRBV9 18 . TRBD2
CASSQFLAGGINEQFF TGTGCCAGCAGTCAATTTCTAGCGGGAGGAATCAATGAGCAGTTCTTC TRBJ2-1 TRBV5-6 16 . TRBD2
CATGQGSNQPQHF TGTGCCACCGGACAGGGTAGCAATCAGCCCCAGCATTTT TRBJ1-5 TRBV10-3 13 . TRBD1